The 3 T cell receptor beta chains below come from one sample, sequenced in a study of response to subunit inactivated influenza vaccine. TCRdb itself ran the RT-PCR reads through MiXCR, one entry per CDR3 protein. Among about 540,000 distinct CDR3 sequences, under 30% were seen once, and the ten largest hold 2.5% to 3.5%. The data also belong to a second study, concerning T cells expressing NK-cell markers. In that study: UMIs were included in TCR beta cDNA generated by 5'RACE template switching.

The source material was CD4+ T cells sorted from PBMCs, sampled approximately 13 days after vaccination. The receptors derive from a middle-aged man who received an inactivated influenza vaccine.

This clonotype came up a few times. Here the CDR3 DNA reads TGTGCCAGCAGACCATCCCGGGGACAGGGGTCCCACGAGCAGTACTTC. Protein sequence: CASRPSRGQGSHEQYF. V and J are TRBV28 and TRBJ2-7, with 10 bases identical to TRBD1. The J segment lost 5 bases and the V segment lost 6 bases, leaving 13 bases of the junction unmatched. CDR3 size: 16 residues. Germline V lookup: CDR1 MDHEN, CDR2 SYDVKM.

The chain recombines TRBV7-9 with TRBJ2-1; no reliable D call. The CDR3 totals 12 residues. V lost 5 bases and J 9 bases, leaving 11 bases between the germline ends. Germline V gene sequence: CDR1 SEHNR, CDR2 FQNEAQ (reference sequence). The CDR3 loop reads CASSPDLGEQFF. The CDR3 region has the DNA TGTGCCAGCAGCCCCGACTTGGGTGAGCAGTTCTTC.

In this sample, this clonotype turned up a few times. The V and J genes are TRBV10-3 and TRBJ2-7; D tentatively fits TRBD1 or TRBD2 (8 bases each). CDR3 length: 16 residues. V was trimmed by 5 bases and J by 7 bases, leaving 24 bases between them. Germline V gene lookup returns CDR1 ENHRY and CDR2 SYGVKD. The CDR3 sequence: CAISRGGDRTPKEQYF. For the CDR3, the DNA is TGTGCCATCAGTCGGGGGGGGGACAGGACTCCTAAGGAGCAGTACTTC.